Shown below are 12 T cell receptor beta chains from a single sample sequenced in a study of blood T cell repertoires in COVID-19. Sequencing used immunoSEQ multiplex PCR; TCRdb keeps in-frame clones, though not all of them. The sample yields about 150,000 clones, roughly 84% seen once. The sample was peripheral blood. All receptors derive from a woman at least 80 years old with active or convalescent COVID-19.

The chain links TRBV28 to TRBJ1-2; TRBD1 matches 9 bases. Trimming at V came to 2 bases and at J to 6 bases, leaving 4 bases not matched to a gene. The CDR3 contains 14 residues. The germline gives CDR1 MDHEN, CDR2 SYDVKM. The CDR3 DNA follows: TGTGCCAGCAGTTTAATGGGGACAGGGAATGGCTACACCTTC. It yields the protein CASSLMGTGNGYTF.

The rearrangement uses TRBV4-1 and TRBJ1-5, with a possible D match to TRBD1 (5 bases). Germline V gene data show CDR1 as MGHRA and CDR2 as YSYEKL. This CDR3 is 15 amino acids long. Trimming removed 0 bases from V and 4 bases from J, with 10 bases in between. CDR3 sequence (DNA): TGCGCCAGCAGCCAAGATGGGGCAGGGAATCAGCCCCAGCATTTT. It encodes CASSQDGAGNQPQHF.

The gene calls are TRBV7-9 and TRBJ1-1, with D possibly being TRBD1 (5 bases). Deletions cut 1 base from V and 1 base from J, with 10 bases between. This CDR3 is built from 15 residues. CDR1 and CDR2 (germline): SEHNR, FQNEAQ (reference sequence). The CDR3 nucleotides read TGTGCCAGCAGCTTAGTCTCAGGGTGGAACACTGAAGCTTTCTTT. This translates into CASSLVSGWNTEAFF. Looking up the rest from reference TRBV7-9 and TRBJ1-1 gives the full variable domain: DTGVSQNPRHKITKRGQNVTFRCDPISEHNRLYWYRQTLGQGPEFLTYFQNEAQLEKSRLLSDRFSAERPKGSFSTLEIQRTEQGDSAMYLCASSLVSGWNTEAFFGQGTRLTVV.

This clone was detected once. The chain links TRBV4-1 to TRBJ1-2; D is unclear. In germline, CDR1 is MGHRA, CDR2 YSYEKL. The CDR3 totals 14 residues. The V and J ends lost 0 bases and 14 bases respectively, with 19 bases between them. CDR3 in amino acids: CASSQDLSRPNPTF. The DNA of the CDR3 is TGCGCCAGCAGCCAAGATCTCAGCAGGCCCAATCCAACCTTC.

V gene TRBV11-3 combines with J gene TRBJ2-2; TRBD1 might be the D (6 bases). This CDR3 comprises 16 residues. V was trimmed by 1 base and J by 0 bases, leaving 9 bases between them. Germline values: CDR1 SGHNT, CDR2 YENEEA. The CDR3 DNA reads as TGTGCCAGCAGCTTAGGGACAGTCGCGAACACCGGGGAGCTGTTTTTT. This translates into CASSLGTVANTGELFF.

A few counts support this clone. V gene TRBV28 combines with J gene TRBJ1-5; 8 nucleotides align to TRBD1. The CDR3 extends over 16 amino acids. CDR1 is MDHEN, CDR2 SYDVKM, per germline. J was trimmed by 1 base and V by 5 bases; bases with no gene match: 7. DNA of the CDR3: TGTGCCAGCAGTAATCACAGGGGGTCGAGCAATCAGCCCCAGCATTTT. Its translation is CASSNHRGSSNQPQHF.

This chain connects TRBV27 to TRBJ1-2; 9 bases are a match to TRBD1. This CDR3 is built from 17 residues. Per the germline V gene, CDR1 is MNHEY and CDR2 is SMNVEV (reference sequence). Trimming took 1 base from V and 5 from J; bases not matched to a gene: 11. The DNA of the CDR3 is TGTGCCAGCAGTTTATTGGGACAGGGCCCTTTGGGGTATGGCTACACCTTC. Encoded protein: CASSLLGQGPLGYGYTF.

The genes are TRBV7-2 and TRBJ2-5; maybe TRBD2 (7 bases). Germline V CDR1 and CDR2: SGHTA, FQGNSA. This CDR3 is 13 amino acids long. Trimming cost V 6 bases and J 5 bases, with 13 bases left between them. CDR3: CASSWGGRETQYF. CDR3 DNA: TGTGCCAGCAGTTGGGGGGGGCGGGAGACCCAGTACTTC.

This chain joins TRBV6-5 and TRBJ1-4; no firm D call. V was cut by 5 bases and J by 6 bases, with 10 bases left in between. CDR1 and CDR2 from the germline V gene are MNHEY and SVGAGI. The CDR3 is made up of 13 amino acids. CDR3 in amino acids: CASSPRGDEKLFF. The CDR3, as DNA: TGTGCCAGCAGTCCGCGGGGAGATGAAAAACTGTTTTTT.

This chain joins TRBV19 and TRBJ1-2, with no clear D. Germline CDR1 LNHDA, CDR2 SQIVND (reference sequence). Between the trimmed V and J ends, which lost 3 bases and 2 bases, there was a span of 13 bases. The CDR3 runs to 15 residues. The DNA for the CDR3 is TGTGCCAGTAGTATGGTCCACGGTGAAAACTATGGCTACACCTTC. Protein sequence: CASSMVHGENYGYTF.

The CDR3 protein is CASSPGQREYGYTF. DNA for the CDR3: TGTGCCAGCAGCCCCGGACAGAGAGAATATGGCTACACCTTC. The chain joins TRBV5-4 to TRBJ1-2; D perhaps matches TRBD1 (6 bases). V dropped 4 bases and J dropped 5 bases, with 15 bases sitting between them. The germline gives CDR1 SGHNT, CDR2 YYREEE (reference sequence). This CDR3 region has 14 residues.

The CDR3 reads CASSLGGVRSGANVLTF. The CDR3 DNA is TGTGCCAGCAGCTTAGGGGGGGTGCGCTCTGGGGCCAACGTCCTGACTTTC. This chain connects TRBV7-2 to TRBJ2-6, with a weak D call TRBD2 (6 bases). CDR1 is SGHTA, CDR2 FQGNSA, per germline. The length of the CDR3 is 17 residues. Trimming took off 1 base at V and 0 bases at J, with 10 bases between the two ends.